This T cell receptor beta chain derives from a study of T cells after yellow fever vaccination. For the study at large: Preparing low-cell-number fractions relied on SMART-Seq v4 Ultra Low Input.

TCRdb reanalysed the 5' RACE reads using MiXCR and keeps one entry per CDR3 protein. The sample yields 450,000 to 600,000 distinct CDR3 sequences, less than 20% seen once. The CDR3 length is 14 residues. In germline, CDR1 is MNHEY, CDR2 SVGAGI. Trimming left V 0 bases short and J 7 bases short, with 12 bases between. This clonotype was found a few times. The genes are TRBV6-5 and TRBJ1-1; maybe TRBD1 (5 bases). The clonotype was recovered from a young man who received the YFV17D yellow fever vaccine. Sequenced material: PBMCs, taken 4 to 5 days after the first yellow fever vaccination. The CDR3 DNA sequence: TGTGCCAGCAGTTACTCTACCCTGGGGGGTGAAGCTTTCTTT. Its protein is CASSYSTLGGEAFF.